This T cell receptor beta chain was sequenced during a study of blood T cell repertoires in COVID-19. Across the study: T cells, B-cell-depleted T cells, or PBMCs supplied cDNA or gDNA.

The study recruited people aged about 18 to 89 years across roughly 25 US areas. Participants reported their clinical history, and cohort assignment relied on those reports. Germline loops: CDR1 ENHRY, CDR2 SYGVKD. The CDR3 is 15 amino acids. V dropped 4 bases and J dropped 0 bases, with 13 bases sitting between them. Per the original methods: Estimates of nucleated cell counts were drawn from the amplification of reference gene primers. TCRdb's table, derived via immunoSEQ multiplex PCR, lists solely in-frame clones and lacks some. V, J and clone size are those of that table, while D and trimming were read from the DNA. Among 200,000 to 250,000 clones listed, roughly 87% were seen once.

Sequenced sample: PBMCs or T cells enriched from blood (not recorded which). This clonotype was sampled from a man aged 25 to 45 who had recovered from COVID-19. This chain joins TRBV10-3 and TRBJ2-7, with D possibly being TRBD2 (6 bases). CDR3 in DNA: TGTGCCATCAGTGCTGGGCGGGATAGCTCCTACGAGCAGTACTTC. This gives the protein CAISAGRDSSYEQYF.